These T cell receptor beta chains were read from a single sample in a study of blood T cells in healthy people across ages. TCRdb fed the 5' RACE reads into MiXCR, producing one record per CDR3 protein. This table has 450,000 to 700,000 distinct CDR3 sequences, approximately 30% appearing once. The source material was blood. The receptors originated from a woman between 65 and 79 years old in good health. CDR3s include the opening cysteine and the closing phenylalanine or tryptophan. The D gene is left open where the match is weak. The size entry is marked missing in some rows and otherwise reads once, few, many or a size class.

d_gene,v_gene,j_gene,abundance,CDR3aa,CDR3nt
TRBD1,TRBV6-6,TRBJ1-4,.,CASSPGQGANEKLFF,TGTGCCAGCAGCCCGGGACAGGGTGCTAATGAAAAACTGTTTTTT
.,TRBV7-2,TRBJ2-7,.,CASSLERTLSYEQYF,TGTGCCAGCAGCTTAGAGCGGACTCTATCCTACGAGCAGTACTTC
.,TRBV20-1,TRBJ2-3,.,CSARGRLASTDTQYF,TGCAGTGCTAGGGGGAGACTCGCTAGCACAGATACGCAGTATTTT
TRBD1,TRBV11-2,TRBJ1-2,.,CASSLRGTGGAGGYTF,TGTGCCAGCAGCTTACGTGGGACAGGGGGCGCCGGTGGCTACACCTTC
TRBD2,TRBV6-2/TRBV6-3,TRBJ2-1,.,CATQFPPTSGYPNEQFF,TGTGCCACCCAGTTCCCGCCAACTAGCGGTTACCCCAATGAGCAGTTCTTC
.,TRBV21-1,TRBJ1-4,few,CASSGGGREKLFF,TGTGCCAGCAGCGGGGGGGGTCGTGAAAAACTGTTTTTT
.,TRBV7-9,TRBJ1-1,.,CASSFGPSSTEAFF,TGTGCCAGCAGCTTCGGACCGAGCAGCACTGAAGCTTTCTTT
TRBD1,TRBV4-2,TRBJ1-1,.,CASSQVDRGNTEAFF,TGTGCCAGCAGCCAAGTTGACAGGGGAAACACTGAAGCTTTCTTT
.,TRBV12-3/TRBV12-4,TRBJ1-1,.,CASSFRSGAGGAFF,TGTGCCAGCAGTTTCCGGTCAGGGGCCGGCGGGGCTTTCTTT
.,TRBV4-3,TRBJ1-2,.,CASSQSMVSEYGYTF,TGCGCCAGCAGCCAATCTATGGTGTCCGAGTATGGCTACACCTTC
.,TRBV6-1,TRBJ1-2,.,CASSRVDSYYGYTF,TGTGCCAGCAGTCGGGTAGACAGCTACTATGGCTACACCTTC
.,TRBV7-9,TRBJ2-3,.,CASSSANVDTQYF,TGTGCCAGCAGCTCCGCCAACGTAGATACGCAGTATTTT
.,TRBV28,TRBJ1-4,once,CASRPQGGSEKLFF,TGTGCCAGCAGGCCACAGGGCGGTAGTGAAAAACTGTTTTTT
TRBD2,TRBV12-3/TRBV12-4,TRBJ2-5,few,CASSFRASGGQETQYF,TGTGCCAGCAGTTTTCGGGCTAGCGGGGGGCAAGAGACCCAGTACTTC
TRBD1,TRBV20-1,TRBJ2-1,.,CSASPGQGVGEQFF,TGCAGTGCTTCCCCGGGACAGGGTGTCGGTGAGCAGTTCTTC
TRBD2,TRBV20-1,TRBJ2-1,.,CSANLAGVYNEQFF,TGCAGTGCAAACCTAGCGGGGGTTTACAATGAGCAGTTCTTC